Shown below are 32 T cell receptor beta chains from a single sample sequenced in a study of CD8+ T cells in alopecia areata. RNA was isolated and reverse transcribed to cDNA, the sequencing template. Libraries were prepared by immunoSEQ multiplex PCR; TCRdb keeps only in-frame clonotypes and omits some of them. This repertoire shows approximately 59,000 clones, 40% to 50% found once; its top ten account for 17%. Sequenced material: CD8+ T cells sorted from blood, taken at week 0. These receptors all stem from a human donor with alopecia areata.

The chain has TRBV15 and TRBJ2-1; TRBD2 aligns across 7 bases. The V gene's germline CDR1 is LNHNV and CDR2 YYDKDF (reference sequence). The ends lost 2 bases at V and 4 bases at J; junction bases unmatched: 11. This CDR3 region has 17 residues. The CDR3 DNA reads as TGTGCCACCAGCAGAACTCCCACCCTAGCGGCTTACAATGAGCAGTTCTTC. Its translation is CATSRTPTLAAYNEQFF.

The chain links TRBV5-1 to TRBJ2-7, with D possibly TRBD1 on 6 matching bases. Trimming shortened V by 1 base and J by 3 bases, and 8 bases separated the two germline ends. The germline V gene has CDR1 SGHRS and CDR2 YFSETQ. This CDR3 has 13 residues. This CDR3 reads CASSLSGDYEQYF. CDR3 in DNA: TGCGCCAGCAGCTTGTCAGGGGACTACGAGCAGTACTTC.

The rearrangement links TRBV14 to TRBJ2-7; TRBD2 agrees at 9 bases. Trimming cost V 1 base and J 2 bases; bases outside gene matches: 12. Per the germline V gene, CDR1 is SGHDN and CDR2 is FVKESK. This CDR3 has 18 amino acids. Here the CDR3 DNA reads TGTGCCAGCAGCCAAGGGCCCCCCCTTAGCGGGAGTACCTACGAGCAGTACTTC. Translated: CASSQGPPLSGSTYEQYF.

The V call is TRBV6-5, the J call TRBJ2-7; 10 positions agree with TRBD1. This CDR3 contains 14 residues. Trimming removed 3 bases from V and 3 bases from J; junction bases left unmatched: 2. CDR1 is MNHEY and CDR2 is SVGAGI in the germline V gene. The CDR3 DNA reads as TGTGCCAGCAGTTATGGGACAGGGGTCTACGAGCAGTACTTC. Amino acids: CASSYGTGVYEQYF.

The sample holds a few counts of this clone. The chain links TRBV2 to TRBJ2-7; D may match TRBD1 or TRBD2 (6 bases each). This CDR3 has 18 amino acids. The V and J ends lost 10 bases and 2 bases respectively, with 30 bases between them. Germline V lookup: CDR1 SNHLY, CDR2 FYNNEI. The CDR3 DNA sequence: TGTGCCACCGACGATAAGAATCCTAGGGGGGTTGACCCCTACGAGCAGTACTTC. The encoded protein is CATDDKNPRGVDPYEQYF.

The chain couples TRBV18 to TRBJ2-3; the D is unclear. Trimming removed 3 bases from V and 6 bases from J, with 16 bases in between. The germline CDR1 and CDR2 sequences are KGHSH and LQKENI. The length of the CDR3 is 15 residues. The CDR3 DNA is TGTGCCAGCTCACCGGGCGACTCACTTATGGATACGCAGTATTTT. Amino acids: CASSPGDSLMDTQYF.

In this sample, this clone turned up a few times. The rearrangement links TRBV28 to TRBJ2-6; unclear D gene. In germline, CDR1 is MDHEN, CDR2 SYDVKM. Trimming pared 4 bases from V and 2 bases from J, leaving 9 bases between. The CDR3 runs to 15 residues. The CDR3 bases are TGTGCCAGCAGTTCATTGATAGCTGGGGCCAACGTCCTGACTTTC. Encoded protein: CASSSLIAGANVLTF.

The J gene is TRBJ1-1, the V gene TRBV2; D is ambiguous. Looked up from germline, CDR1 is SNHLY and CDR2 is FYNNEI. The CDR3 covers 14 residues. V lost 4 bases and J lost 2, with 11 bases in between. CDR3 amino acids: CASSGWEVNTEAFF. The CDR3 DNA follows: TGTGCCAGCAGTGGGTGGGAAGTAAACACTGAAGCTTTCTTT.

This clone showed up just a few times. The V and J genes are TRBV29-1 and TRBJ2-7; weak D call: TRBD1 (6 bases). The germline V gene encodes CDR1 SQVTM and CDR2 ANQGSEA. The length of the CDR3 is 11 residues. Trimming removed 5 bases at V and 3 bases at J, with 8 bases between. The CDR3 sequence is CSVIQGYEQYF. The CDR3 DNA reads TGCAGCGTTATACAGGGCTACGAGCAGTACTTC.

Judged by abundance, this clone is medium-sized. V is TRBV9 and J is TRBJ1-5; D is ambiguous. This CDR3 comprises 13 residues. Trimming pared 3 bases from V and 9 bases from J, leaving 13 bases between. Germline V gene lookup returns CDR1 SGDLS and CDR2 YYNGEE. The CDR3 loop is CASSGTAAGPQHF. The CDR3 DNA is TGTGCCAGCAGCGGGACGGCCGCAGGGCCCCAGCATTTT.

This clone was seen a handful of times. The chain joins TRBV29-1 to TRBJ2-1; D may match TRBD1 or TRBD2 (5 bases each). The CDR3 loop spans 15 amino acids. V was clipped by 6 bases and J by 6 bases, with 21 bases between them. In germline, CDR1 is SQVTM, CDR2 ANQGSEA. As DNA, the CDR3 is TGCAGCGTCTTTTTCCGGGACCTATCCCCCAATGAGCAGTTCTTC. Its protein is CSVFFRDLSPNEQFF.

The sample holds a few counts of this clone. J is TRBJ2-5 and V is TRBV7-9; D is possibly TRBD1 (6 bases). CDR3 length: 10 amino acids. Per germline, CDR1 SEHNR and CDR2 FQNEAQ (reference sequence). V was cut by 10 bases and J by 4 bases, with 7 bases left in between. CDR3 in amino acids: CATRGETQYF. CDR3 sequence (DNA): TGTGCCACCAGGGGAGAGACCCAGTACTTC.

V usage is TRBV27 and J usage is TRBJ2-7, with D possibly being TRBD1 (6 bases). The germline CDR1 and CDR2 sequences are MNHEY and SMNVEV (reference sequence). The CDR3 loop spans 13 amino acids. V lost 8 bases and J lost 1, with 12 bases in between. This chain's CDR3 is CASAGGQSYEQYF. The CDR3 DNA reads TGTGCCAGCGCGGGCGGACAGTCCTACGAGCAGTACTTC.

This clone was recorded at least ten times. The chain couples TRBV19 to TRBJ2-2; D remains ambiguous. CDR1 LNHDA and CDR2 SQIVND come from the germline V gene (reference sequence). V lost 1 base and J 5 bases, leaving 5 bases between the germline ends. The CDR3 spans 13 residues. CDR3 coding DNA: TGTGCCAGTAGTATAGGTCGAACCGGGGAGCTGTTTTTT. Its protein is CASSIGRTGELFF.

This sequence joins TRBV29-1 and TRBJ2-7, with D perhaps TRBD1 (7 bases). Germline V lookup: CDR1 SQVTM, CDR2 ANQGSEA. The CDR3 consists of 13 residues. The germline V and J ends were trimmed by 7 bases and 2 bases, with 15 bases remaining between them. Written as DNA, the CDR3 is TGCAGCGGAACAGGAGGGACAGCCTACGAGCAGTACTTC. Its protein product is CSGTGGTAYEQYF.

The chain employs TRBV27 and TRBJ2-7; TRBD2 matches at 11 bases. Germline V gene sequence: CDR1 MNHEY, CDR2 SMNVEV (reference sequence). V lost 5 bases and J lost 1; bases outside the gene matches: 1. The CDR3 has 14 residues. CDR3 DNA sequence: TGTGCCAGCAGTATAGCGGGAGGGTCCTACGAGCAGTACTTC. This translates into CASSIAGGSYEQYF.

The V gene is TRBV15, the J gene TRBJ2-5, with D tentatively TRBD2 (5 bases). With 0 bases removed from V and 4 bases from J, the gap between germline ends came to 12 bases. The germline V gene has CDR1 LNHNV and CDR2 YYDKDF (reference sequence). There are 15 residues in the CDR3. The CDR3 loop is CATSREVAPGETQYF. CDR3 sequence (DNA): TGTGCCACCAGCAGAGAGGTAGCGCCGGGAGAGACCCAGTACTTC.

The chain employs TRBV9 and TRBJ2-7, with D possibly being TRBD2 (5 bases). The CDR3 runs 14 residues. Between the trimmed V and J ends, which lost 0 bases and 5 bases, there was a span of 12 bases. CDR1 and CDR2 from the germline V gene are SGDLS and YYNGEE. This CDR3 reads CASSVETGSDEQYF. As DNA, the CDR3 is TGTGCCAGCAGCGTAGAAACGGGAAGCGACGAGCAGTACTTC.

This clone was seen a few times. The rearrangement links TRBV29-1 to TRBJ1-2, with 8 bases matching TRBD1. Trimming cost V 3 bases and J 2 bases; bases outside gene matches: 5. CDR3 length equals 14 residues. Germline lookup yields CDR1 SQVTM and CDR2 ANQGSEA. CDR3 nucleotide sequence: TGCAGCGTTGAGTCCAGGGGGCGGAACTATGGCTACACCTTC. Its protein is CSVESRGRNYGYTF.

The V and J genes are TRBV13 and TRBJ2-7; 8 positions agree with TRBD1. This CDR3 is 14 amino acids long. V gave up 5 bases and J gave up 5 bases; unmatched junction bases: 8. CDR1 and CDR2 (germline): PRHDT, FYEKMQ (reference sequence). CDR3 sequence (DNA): TGTGCCAGCAGCCCAGGGGGCAAAAAGGACGAGCAGTACTTC. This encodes CASSPGGKKDEQYF.

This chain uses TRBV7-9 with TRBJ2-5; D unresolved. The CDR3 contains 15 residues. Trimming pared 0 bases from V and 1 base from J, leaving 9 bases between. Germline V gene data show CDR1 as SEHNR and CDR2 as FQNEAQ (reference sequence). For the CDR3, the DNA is TGTGCCAGCAGCTTAGCGGGCGTAGGCCAAGAGACCCAGTACTTC. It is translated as CASSLAGVGQETQYF.

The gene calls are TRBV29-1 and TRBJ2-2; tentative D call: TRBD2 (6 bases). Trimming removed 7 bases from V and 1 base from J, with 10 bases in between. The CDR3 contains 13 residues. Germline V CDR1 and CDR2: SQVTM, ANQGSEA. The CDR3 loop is CSGREVNTGELFF. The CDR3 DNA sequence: TGCAGCGGGAGGGAGGTGAACACCGGGGAGCTGTTTTTT.

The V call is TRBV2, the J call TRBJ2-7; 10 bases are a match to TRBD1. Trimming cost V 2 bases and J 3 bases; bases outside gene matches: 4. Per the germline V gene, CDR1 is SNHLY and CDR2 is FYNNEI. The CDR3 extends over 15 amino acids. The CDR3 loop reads CASSEQDRGIYEQYF. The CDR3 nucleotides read TGTGCCAGCAGTGAACAGGACAGGGGGATCTACGAGCAGTACTTC. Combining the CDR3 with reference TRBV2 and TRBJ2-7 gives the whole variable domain EPEVTQTPSHQVTQMGQEVILRCVPISNHLYFYWYRQILGQKVEFLVSFYNNEISEKSEIFDDQFSVERPDGSNFTLKIRSTKLEDSAMYFCASSEQDRGIYEQYFGPGTRLTVT.

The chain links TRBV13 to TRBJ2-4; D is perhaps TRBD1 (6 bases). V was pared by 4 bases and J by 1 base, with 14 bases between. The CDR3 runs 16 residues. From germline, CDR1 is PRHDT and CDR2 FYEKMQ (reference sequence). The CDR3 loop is CASSSYRDLAKNIQYF. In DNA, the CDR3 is TGTGCCAGCAGCTCGTACAGGGACCTGGCCAAAAACATTCAGTACTTC.

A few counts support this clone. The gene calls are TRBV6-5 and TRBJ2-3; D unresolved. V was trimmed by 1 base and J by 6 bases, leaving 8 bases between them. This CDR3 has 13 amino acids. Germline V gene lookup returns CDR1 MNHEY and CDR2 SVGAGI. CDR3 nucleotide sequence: TGTGCCAGCAGTTACTTCCCGCGCGATACGCAGTATTTT. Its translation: CASSYFPRDTQYF.

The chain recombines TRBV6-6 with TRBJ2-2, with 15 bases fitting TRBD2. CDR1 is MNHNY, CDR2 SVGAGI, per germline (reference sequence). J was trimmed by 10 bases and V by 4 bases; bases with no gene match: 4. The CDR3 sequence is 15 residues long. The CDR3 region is CASSSRTSGRAELFF. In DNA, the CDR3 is TGTGCCAGCAGTTCCAGGACTAGCGGGAGGGCGGAGCTGTTTTTT.

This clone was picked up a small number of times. CDR3 in amino acids: CASSQSFLAGESKSYEQYF. CDR3 nucleotides: TGCGCCAGCAGTCAATCGTTTCTAGCGGGAGAAAGCAAGTCATACGAGCAGTACTTC. This chain links TRBV23-1 with TRBJ2-7; TRBD2 agrees at 10 bases. TRBV23-1 is assigned to the ORF class and has an uncertain function. There are 19 residues in the CDR3. V shed 0 bases and J 4 bases; nucleotides not matched to a gene: 15.

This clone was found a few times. In DNA, the CDR3 is TGTGCCAGCAGCTTATACCCTATTGGCAGGGAACCACTACTGAGCTCCTACAATGAGCAGTTCTTC. It is translated as CASSLYPIGREPLLSSYNEQFF. The chain has TRBV7-3 and TRBJ2-1, with D possibly TRBD1 on 5 matching bases. The V and J ends lost 2 bases and 0 bases respectively, with 29 bases between them. Germline V gene sequence: CDR1 SGHTA, CDR2 FQGTGA. The CDR3 runs to 22 residues.

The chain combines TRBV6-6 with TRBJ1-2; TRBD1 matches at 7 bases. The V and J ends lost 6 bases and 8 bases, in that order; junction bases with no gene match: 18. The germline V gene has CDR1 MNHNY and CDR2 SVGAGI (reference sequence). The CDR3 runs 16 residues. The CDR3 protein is CASRWTGKGVEGGYTF. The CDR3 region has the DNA TGTGCCAGCAGGTGGACAGGCAAGGGAGTGGAGGGAGGCTACACCTTC.

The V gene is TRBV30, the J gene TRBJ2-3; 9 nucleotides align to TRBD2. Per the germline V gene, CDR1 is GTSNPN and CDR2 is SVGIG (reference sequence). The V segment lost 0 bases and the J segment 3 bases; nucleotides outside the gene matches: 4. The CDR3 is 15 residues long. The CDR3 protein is CAWSVLAGTTDTQYF. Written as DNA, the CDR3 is TGTGCCTGGAGTGTACTAGCGGGTACTACAGATACGCAGTATTTT.

CDR3 in amino acids: CSVEGITSTPADTQYF. The CDR3 DNA follows: TGCAGCGTTGAAGGTATTACTAGCACACCTGCTGATACGCAGTATTTT. The V call is TRBV29-1, the J call TRBJ2-3; possibly TRBD2 for D (6 bases). This CDR3 is 16 amino acids long. The ends were cut back, 1 base at V and 6 bases at J, with 20 bases in the middle. Germline CDR1 reads SQVTM; CDR2 reads ANQGSEA.

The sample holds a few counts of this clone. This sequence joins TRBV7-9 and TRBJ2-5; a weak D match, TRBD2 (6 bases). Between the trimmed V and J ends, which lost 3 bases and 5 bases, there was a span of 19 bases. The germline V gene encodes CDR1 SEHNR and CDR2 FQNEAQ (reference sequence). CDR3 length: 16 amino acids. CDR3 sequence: CASSFPSADAQETQYF. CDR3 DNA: TGTGCCAGCAGCTTCCCTAGCGCGGACGCGCAGGAGACCCAGTACTTC.